This T cell receptor (beta chain) was recovered during a study of cytomegalovirus exposure and HLA in healthy donors. To note about this clone: Its antigen is as yet unknown.

Whole-study results and caveats: Analyses of presence and absence presupposed an approximately uniform sequencing depth across donors. Exclusion applied to some V segments, including TRBV6-2 and TRBV6-3, as they were indistinguishable. In a later analysis, productive TCRs from donors in an Asian-associated ancestry cluster reportedly carried fewer N-insertions than the cohort mean.

Deletions cut 3 bases from V and 2 bases from J, with 8 bases between. Germline V gives CDR1 LGHNA, CDR2 YSLEER. The CDR3 covers 15 residues. PCR employed 60 Vbeta and 13 Jbeta primers. Generated by immunoSEQ multiplex PCR, the TCRdb table keeps only in-frame clones and is missing some. In all, the sample yields about 76,000 clones. The sequenced sample was PBMCs. The rearrangement joins TRBV4-3 to TRBJ2-6; D might be TRBD2 (6 bases). The receptor's source is a woman aged 40 to 50 in good health and CMV-seropositive. The CDR3 DNA reads TGCGCCAGCAGCCACAGGGAGGCTGGGGCCAACGTCCTGACTTTC. Amino acid sequence: CASSHREAGANVLTF.